A single sample is the source of the 9 T cell receptor beta chains below, sequenced in a study of cytomegalovirus exposure and HLA in healthy donors. The PCR contained 60 Vbeta and 13 Jbeta primers. The protocol was immunoSEQ multiplex PCR, while the TCRdb copy is restricted to in-frame clones and leaves out a portion. The sample lists about 180,000 clones; over 75% were seen once. The sequenced sample consisted of PBMCs. The receptors come from a woman aged 45-59 years in good health and CMV-seropositive.

The V call is TRBV5-4, the J call TRBJ2-2; a possible D gene is TRBD1 (5 bases). The germline V and J ends were trimmed by 1 base and 3 bases, with 16 bases remaining between them. The CDR3 spans 17 residues. The germline gives CDR1 SGHNT, CDR2 YYREEE (reference sequence). The chain's CDR3 is CASSLLSGKYDTGELFF. CDR3 in DNA: TGTGCCAGCAGCTTGCTCTCAGGGAAGTACGACACCGGGGAGCTGTTTTTT.

CDR3 coding DNA: TGTGCCAGCTGGGACAGCTCATACCCCTATGGCTACACCTTC. Amino acids: CASWDSSYPYGYTF. The chain recombines TRBV18 with TRBJ1-2, with 7 nucleotides matching TRBD1. V dropped 7 bases and J dropped 4; count of bases not matched to a gene: 9. The germline V gene encodes CDR1 KGHSH and CDR2 LQKENI. The CDR3 runs to 14 residues.

The CDR3 DNA reads as TGTGCCAGCAGTGAAGCGCAGGGCTCCTACGAGCAGTACTTC. It translates to CASSEAQGSYEQYF. The chain links TRBV2 to TRBJ2-7; perhaps TRBD1 as D (5 bases). The CDR3 runs 14 residues. With 0 bases removed from V and 0 bases from J, the gap between germline ends came to 6 bases. The germline V gene encodes CDR1 SNHLY and CDR2 FYNNEI.

This clone was detected once. The gene calls are TRBV7-2 and TRBJ1-4; D remains ambiguous. CDR1 and CDR2 from the germline V gene are SGHTA and FQGNSA. The CDR3 extends over 13 amino acids. Trimming took off 5 bases at V and 4 bases at J, with 8 bases between the two ends. The CDR3 reads CASSRGRNEKLFF. DNA of the CDR3: TGTGCCAGCAGCCGGGGTCGTAATGAAAAACTGTTTTTT. The full variable domain, with the rest looked up from reference TRBV7-2 and TRBJ1-4, is GAGVSQSPSNKVTEKGKDVELRCDPISGHTALYWYRQSLGQGLEFLIYFQGNSAPDKSGLPSDRFSAERTGGSVSTLTIQRTQQEDSAVYLCASSRGRNEKLFFGSGTQLSVL.

The chain recombines TRBV19 with TRBJ2-5, with D perhaps matching TRBD2 (6 bases). The CDR3 length is 13 residues. Germline assignment: CDR1 LNHDA and CDR2 SQIVND (reference sequence). Trimming pared 4 bases from V and 5 bases from J, leaving 11 bases between. In DNA, the CDR3 is TGTGCCAGTAGTACATGGGCGGGGGAGACCCAGTACTTC. It yields the protein CASSTWAGETQYF.

In its sample, this clone was seen once. The chain couples TRBV6-6 to TRBJ1-6, with 7 positions matching TRBD1. J was trimmed by 10 bases and V by 4 bases; bases with no gene match: 10. This CDR3 has 15 residues. Germline lookup yields CDR1 MNHNY and CDR2 SVGAGI (reference sequence). In DNA form, the CDR3 reads TGTGCCAGCAGTTTTTCGACAGGGAGAGTCTCACCCCTCCACTTT. Protein sequence: CASSFSTGRVSPLHF.

In this sample, this clone turned up a few times. The chain recombines TRBV7-3 with TRBJ2-1; possible D gene TRBD2, 6 bases. CDR3 length: 12 amino acids. V shed 5 bases and J shed 6 bases, with 8 bases lying between them. In germline, CDR1 is SGHTA, CDR2 FQGTGA. In DNA form, the CDR3 reads TGTGCCAGCAGCCTGACTAGCAATGAGCAGTTCTTC. It specifies CASSLTSNEQFF. The variable domain in full, with the rest retrieved from reference TRBV7-3 and TRBJ2-1, is GAGVSQTPSNKVTEKGKYVELRCDPISGHTALYWYRQSLGQGPEFLIYFQGTGAADDSGLPNDRFFAVRPEGSVSTLKIQRTERGDSAVYLCASSLTSNEQFFGPGTRLTVL.

The V and J genes are TRBV19 and TRBJ2-1; 7 nucleotides match TRBD2. The CDR3 consists of 22 residues. V lost 3 bases and J lost 4; bases outside the gene matches: 27. Germline lookup yields CDR1 LNHDA and CDR2 SQIVND (reference sequence). CDR3 nucleotides: TGTGCCAGTAGTATGTTTGGTGGCGGGGGACGCGTGGTTCCATCATCATACAATGAGCAGTTCTTC. It is translated as CASSMFGGGGRVVPSSYNEQFF.

V usage is TRBV7-2 and J usage is TRBJ2-1, with 7 bases fitting TRBD2. Trimming cost V 5 bases and J 0 bases; bases outside gene matches: 13. This CDR3 comprises 18 residues. Germline V gene lookup returns CDR1 SGHTA and CDR2 FQGNSA. The DNA for the CDR3 is TGTGCCAGCAGCAACCCCCGGCGGGGGAAAACCTCCTACAATGAGCAGTTCTTC. It codes for CASSNPRRGKTSYNEQFF. The full variable domain, with the rest looked up from reference TRBV7-2 and TRBJ2-1, is GAGVSQSPSNKVTEKGKDVELRCDPISGHTALYWYRQSLGQGLEFLIYFQGNSAPDKSGLPSDRFSAERTGGSVSTLTIQRTQQEDSAVYLCASSNPRRGKTSYNEQFFGPGTRLTVL.